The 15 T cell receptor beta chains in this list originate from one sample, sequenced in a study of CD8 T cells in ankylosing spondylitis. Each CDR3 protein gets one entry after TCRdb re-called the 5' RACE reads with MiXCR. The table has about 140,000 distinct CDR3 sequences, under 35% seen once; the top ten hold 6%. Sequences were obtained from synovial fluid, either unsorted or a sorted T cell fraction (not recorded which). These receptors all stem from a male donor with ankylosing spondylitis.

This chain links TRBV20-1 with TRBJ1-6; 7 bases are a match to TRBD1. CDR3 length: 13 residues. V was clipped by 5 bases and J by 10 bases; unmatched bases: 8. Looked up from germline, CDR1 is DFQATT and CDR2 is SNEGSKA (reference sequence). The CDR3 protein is CSAVTGSVSPLHF. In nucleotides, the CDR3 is TGCAGTGCTGTGACAGGGTCGGTCTCACCCCTCCACTTT.

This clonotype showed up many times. CDR3: CSASLGVGSNQPQHF. The CDR3 coding sequence is TGCAGTGCTAGTCTGGGGGTGGGTAGCAATCAGCCCCAGCATTTT. V is TRBV20-1 and J is TRBJ1-5; possibly TRBD1 for D (5 bases). This CDR3 is 15 amino acids long. Trimming shortened V by 3 bases and J by 0 bases, and 12 bases separated the two germline ends. Germline CDR1 reads DFQATT; CDR2 reads SNEGSKA (reference sequence).

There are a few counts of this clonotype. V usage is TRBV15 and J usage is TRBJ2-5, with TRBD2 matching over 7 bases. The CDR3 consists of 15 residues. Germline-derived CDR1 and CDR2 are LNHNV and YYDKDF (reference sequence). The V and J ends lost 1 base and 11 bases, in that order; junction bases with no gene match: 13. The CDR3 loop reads CATSRGDYRNPSQYF. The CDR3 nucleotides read TGTGCCACCAGCAGAGGGGACTACCGTAACCCTTCACAGTACTTC.

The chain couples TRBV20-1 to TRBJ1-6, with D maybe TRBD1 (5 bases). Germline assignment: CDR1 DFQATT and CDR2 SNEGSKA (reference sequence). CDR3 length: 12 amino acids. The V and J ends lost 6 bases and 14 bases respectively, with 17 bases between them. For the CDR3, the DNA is TGCAGTGCCCCAGCCGGACATCATGCCCTCCACTTT. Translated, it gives CSAPAGHHALHF.

The CDR3 spells CASSQELDQPQHF. CDR3 sequence (DNA): TGTGCCAGCAGCCAAGAGCTCGATCAGCCCCAGCATTTT. The J gene is TRBJ1-5, the V gene TRBV4-2; no clear D gene. This CDR3 has 13 residues. Between the trimmed V and J ends, which lost 0 bases and 5 bases, there was a span of 5 bases. Germline V CDR1 and CDR2: LGHNA, YNFKEQ.

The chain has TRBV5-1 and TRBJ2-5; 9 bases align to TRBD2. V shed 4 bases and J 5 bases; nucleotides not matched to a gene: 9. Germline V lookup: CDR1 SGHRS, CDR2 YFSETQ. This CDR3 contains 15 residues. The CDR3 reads CASSQQSSGTETQYF. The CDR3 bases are TGCGCCAGCAGCCAGCAGTCTAGCGGGACCGAGACCCAGTACTTC.

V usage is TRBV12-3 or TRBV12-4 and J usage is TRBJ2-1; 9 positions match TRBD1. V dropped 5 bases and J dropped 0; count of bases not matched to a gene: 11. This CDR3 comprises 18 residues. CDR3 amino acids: CASSPGTGSVSSYNEQFF. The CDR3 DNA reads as TGTGCCAGCAGTCCCGGGACAGGGTCTGTCAGCTCCTACAATGAGCAGTTCTTC.

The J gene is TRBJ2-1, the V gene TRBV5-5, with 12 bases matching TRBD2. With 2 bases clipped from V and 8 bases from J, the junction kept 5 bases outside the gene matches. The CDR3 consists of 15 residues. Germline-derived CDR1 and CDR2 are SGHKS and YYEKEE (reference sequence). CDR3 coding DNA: TGTGCCAGCAGCTTCCCTAGCGGGGGGGCCGATGAGCAGTTCTTC. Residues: CASSFPSGGADEQFF.

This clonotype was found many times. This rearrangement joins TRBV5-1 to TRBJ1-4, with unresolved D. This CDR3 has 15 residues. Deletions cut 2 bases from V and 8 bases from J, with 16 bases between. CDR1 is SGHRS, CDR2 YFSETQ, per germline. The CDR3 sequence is CASSFLDPAREKLFF. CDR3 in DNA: TGCGCCAGCAGCTTCCTGGACCCCGCTCGGGAAAAACTGTTTTTT.

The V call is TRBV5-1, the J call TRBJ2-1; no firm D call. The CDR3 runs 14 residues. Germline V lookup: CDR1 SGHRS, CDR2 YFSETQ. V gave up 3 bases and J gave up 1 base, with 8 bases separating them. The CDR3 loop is CASSYSQSYNEQFF. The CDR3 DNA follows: TGCGCCAGCAGCTACTCACAATCCTACAATGAGCAGTTCTTC.

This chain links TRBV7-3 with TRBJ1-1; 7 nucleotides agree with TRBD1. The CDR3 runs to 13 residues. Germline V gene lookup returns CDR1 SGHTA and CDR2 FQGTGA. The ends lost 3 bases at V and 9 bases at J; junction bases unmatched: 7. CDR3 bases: TGTGCCAGCAGCTTGAGTCCGGGACAGAAAGCTTTCTTT. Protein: CASSLSPGQKAFF.

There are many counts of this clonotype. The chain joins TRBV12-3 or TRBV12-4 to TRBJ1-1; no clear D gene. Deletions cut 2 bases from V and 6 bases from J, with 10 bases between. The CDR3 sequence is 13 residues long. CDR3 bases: TGTGCCAGCAGTTTACGACCCAACGCTGAAGCTTTCTTT. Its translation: CASSLRPNAEAFF.

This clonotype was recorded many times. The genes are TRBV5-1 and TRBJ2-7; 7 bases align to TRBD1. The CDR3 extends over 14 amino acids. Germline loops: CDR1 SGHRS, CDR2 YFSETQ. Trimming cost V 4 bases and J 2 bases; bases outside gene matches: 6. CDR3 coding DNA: TGCGCCAGCAGCCCCGGGACAGCCACCTACGAGCAGTACTTC. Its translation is CASSPGTATYEQYF.

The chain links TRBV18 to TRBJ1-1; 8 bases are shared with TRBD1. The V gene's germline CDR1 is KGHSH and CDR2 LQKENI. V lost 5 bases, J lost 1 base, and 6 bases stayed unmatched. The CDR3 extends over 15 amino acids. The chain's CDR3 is CASSYYGTGNTEAFF. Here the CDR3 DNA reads TGTGCCAGCTCATACTACGGGACAGGGAACACTGAAGCTTTCTTT.

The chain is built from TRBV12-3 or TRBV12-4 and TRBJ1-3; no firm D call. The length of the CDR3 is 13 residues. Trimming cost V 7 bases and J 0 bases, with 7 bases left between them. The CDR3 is CASNPFSGNTIYF. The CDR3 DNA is TGTGCCAGCAACCCATTCTCTGGAAACACCATATATTTT.